Presented here are 22 T cell receptor beta chains from one specimen sequenced in a study of blood T cell repertoires in COVID-19. Profiled with immunoSEQ multiplex PCR; TCRdb holds only in-frame clones, not every one. The sample contains approximately 220,000 clones, approximately 84% of which appear only once. The sequenced sample was peripheral blood. Receptors were obtained from a woman older than 75 with acute or convalescent COVID-19.

The chain uses TRBV19 and TRBJ1-1, with a tentative D call TRBD1 (5 bases). The CDR3 has 12 amino acids. Germline CDR1 reads LNHDA; CDR2 reads SQIVND (reference sequence). The CDR3: CGVQGLGTEAFF. The CDR3 coding sequence is TGTGGCGTTCAGGGTTTAGGCACTGAAGCTTTCTTT.

This chain links TRBV6-5 with TRBJ1-6; 9 bases are a match to TRBD1. The germline CDR1 and CDR2 sequences are MNHEY and SVGAGI. V shed 5 bases, J shed 5 bases, and the junction held 4 bases outside the gene matches. The CDR3 has 15 amino acids. The CDR3 protein is CASSTTGGDNSPLHF. The CDR3 DNA is TGTGCCAGCAGTACGACAGGGGGAGATAATTCACCCCTCCACTTT.

The chain joins TRBV6-1 to TRBJ1-6, with a tentative D call TRBD1 (6 bases). Trimming left V 4 bases short and J 0 bases short, with 22 bases between. Germline CDR1 reads MNHNS; CDR2 reads SASEGT. The CDR3 has 20 residues. CDR3 residues: CASSGWIPGQVSSYNSPLHF. In DNA, the CDR3 is TGTGCCAGCAGTGGGTGGATCCCGGGACAAGTTAGCTCCTATAATTCACCCCTCCACTTT.

This clone was seen only a few times. The chain is built from TRBV2 and TRBJ1-4; D is undetermined. This CDR3 is built from 12 residues. V was cut by 0 bases and J by 7 bases, with 3 bases left in between. Germline V gene lookup returns CDR1 SNHLY and CDR2 FYNNEI. This CDR3 reads CASSEAIEKLFF. For the CDR3, the DNA is TGTGCCAGCAGTGAAGCCATTGAAAAACTGTTTTTT.

The V gene is TRBV27, the J gene TRBJ2-1; 10 positions agree with TRBD2. The CDR3 has 18 residues. After removal of 5 bases from V and 0 bases from J, the junction contained 10 bases not matched to a gene. Germline CDR1 MNHEY, CDR2 SMNVEV (reference sequence). CDR3 nucleotides: TGTGCCAGCAGTGTCCTAGCGGGAGACCTCTTCTCCTACAATGAGCAGTTCTTC. Its protein is CASSVLAGDLFSYNEQFF.

The chain uses TRBV11-2 and TRBJ2-1; TRBD2 aligns across 10 bases. Germline lookup yields CDR1 SGHAT and CDR2 FQNNGV. With 1 base clipped from V and 9 bases from J, the junction kept 15 bases outside the gene matches. This CDR3 comprises 18 residues. This chain's CDR3 is CASSLVLAGGSYASEQFF. The CDR3 DNA reads TGTGCCAGCAGCTTAGTATTAGCGGGGGGATCCTACGCTTCTGAGCAGTTCTTC.

This chain joins TRBV10-3 and TRBJ1-6; the match to TRBD1 covers 7 bases. The CDR3 covers 13 residues. Losses at the gene ends were 7 bases for V and 9 bases for J; bases not matched to a gene: 6. The germline CDR1 and CDR2 sequences are ENHRY and SYGVKD. CDR3 sequence (DNA): TGTGCCATCAATTGGGACAGCTTTTCACCCCTCCACTTT. Its translation: CAINWDSFSPLHF.

The J gene is TRBJ2-3, the V gene TRBV5-1; no clear D gene. Germline V gives CDR1 SGHRS, CDR2 YFSETQ. This CDR3 spans 16 amino acids. With 0 bases removed from V and 2 bases from J, the gap between germline ends came to 13 bases. The CDR3 region has the DNA TGCGCCAGCAGCTTGGAGTCTAGTGCTTACACAGATACGCAGTATTTT. Amino acid sequence: CASSLESSAYTDTQYF.

The chain uses TRBV6-1 and TRBJ2-5; 10 nucleotides line up with TRBD2. The V gene end was trimmed by 7 bases and the J gene end by 5 bases; junction bases not matched to a gene: 19. This CDR3 comprises 18 residues. The germline V gene has CDR1 MNHNS and CDR2 SASEGT. CDR3: CASTDFLSLAGGEETQYF. For the CDR3, the DNA is TGTGCCAGCACTGACTTCCTTAGCTTAGCGGGGGGTGAGGAGACCCAGTACTTC.

V is TRBV7-2 and J is TRBJ2-7; D possibly corresponds to TRBD2 (5 bases). The CDR3 length is 14 residues. Looked up from germline, CDR1 is SGHTA and CDR2 is FQGNSA. Trimming left V 6 bases short and J 2 bases short, with 14 bases between. The CDR3 loop reads CASRMGSGTYEQYF. The CDR3 DNA follows: TGTGCCAGCAGGATGGGGAGCGGAACCTACGAGCAGTACTTC.

The V gene is TRBV3-1 (or the pseudogene TRBV3-2), the J gene TRBJ1-2, with a weak D call TRBD1 (6 bases). The CDR3 length is 18 residues. Germline V gene sequence: CDR1 LGHDT, CDR2 YNNKEL (reference sequence). V lost 2 bases, J lost 6 bases, and 25 bases lay in between. The CDR3 DNA follows: TGTGCCAGCAGCCAACCACCCGGGGCAGGGGTGTCGGGTAATGGCTACACCTTC. Protein: CASSQPPGAGVSGNGYTF.

A few counts support this clone. This chain uses TRBV29-1 with TRBJ2-7, with 9 bases that match TRBD1. The V and J ends lost 5 bases and 4 bases, in that order; junction bases with no gene match: 9. CDR3 length: 14 amino acids. Germline assignment: CDR1 SQVTM and CDR2 ANQGSEA. The CDR3 loop is CSVTGGTGPYEQYF. The CDR3 region has the DNA TGCAGCGTTACAGGGGGGACAGGGCCTTACGAGCAGTACTTC.

The gene calls are TRBV19 and TRBJ2-1; tentatively, D is TRBD2 (5 bases). CDR3 length: 16 residues. V dropped 7 bases and J dropped 0 bases, with 16 bases sitting between them. The germline gives CDR1 LNHDA, CDR2 SQIVND (reference sequence). DNA for the CDR3: TGTGCCAGTAACGCCCCTGGGGAGAGCTCCTACAATGAGCAGTTCTTC. Its translation is CASNAPGESSYNEQFF.

J is TRBJ1-1 and V is TRBV5-1; D gene unclear. Trimming cost V 3 bases and J 6 bases, with 12 bases left between them. Germline CDR1 and CDR2: SGHRS and YFSETQ. This CDR3 is 13 amino acids long. CDR3 sequence: CASSSPGGAEAFF. CDR3 DNA sequence: TGCGCCAGCAGCTCCCCAGGTGGCGCTGAAGCTTTCTTT.

The rearrangement uses TRBV5-4 and TRBJ2-3, with TRBD2 identical over 9 bases. Germline CDR1 SGHNT, CDR2 YYREEE (reference sequence). The length of the CDR3 is 15 residues. The junction had 7 bases not matched to a gene; V was cut back by 4 bases and J by 4 bases. CDR3 DNA: TGTGCCAGCAGCCGGGTAGCGGGAGAAGCAGATACGCAGTATTTT. This gives the protein CASSRVAGEADTQYF.

The gene calls are TRBV5-1 and TRBJ1-2; perhaps TRBD1 as D (6 bases). This CDR3 contains 14 residues. Per germline, CDR1 SGHRS and CDR2 YFSETQ. V shed 2 bases and J shed 3 bases, with 11 bases lying between them. CDR3 DNA sequence: TGCGCCAGCAGCTTACCGGGACAATACTATGGCTACACCTTC. Protein: CASSLPGQYYGYTF.

The CDR3 here is CASSYKTGGSYGYTF. DNA of the CDR3: TGTGCCAGCAGTTACAAGACAGGGGGATCCTATGGCTACACCTTC. The chain employs TRBV6-5 and TRBJ1-2; 9 nucleotides align to TRBD1. Per germline, CDR1 MNHEY and CDR2 SVGAGI. V trimming: 2 bases; J trimming: 4 bases; junction bases outside the gene matches: 5. CDR3 length: 15 amino acids.

The chain links TRBV11-3 to TRBJ2-5, with TRBD2 identical over 8 bases. With 0 bases clipped from V and 0 bases from J, the junction kept 12 bases outside the gene matches. CDR1 SGHNT and CDR2 YENEEA come from the germline V gene. This CDR3 is built from 19 residues. The CDR3 DNA is TGTGCCAGCAGCTTAGATAGGAGAAGCGGGGGTGGGAACCAAGAGACCCAGTACTTC. Translating it yields CASSLDRRSGGGNQETQYF.

This clone has more than one count but fewer than ten. V usage is TRBV6-6 and J usage is TRBJ1-5; unclear D gene. CDR3 length: 16 amino acids. Germline V gene data show CDR1 as MNHNY and CDR2 as SVGAGI (reference sequence). V was trimmed by 2 bases and J by 0 bases, leaving 11 bases between them. CDR3 amino acids: CASSYQARYSNQPQHF. For the CDR3, the DNA is TGTGCCAGCAGTTACCAGGCACGTTATAGCAATCAGCCCCAGCATTTT.

The CDR3 DNA reads as TGTGCCAGCAGCCAGACCGGGACTGGCTACGAGCAGTACTTC. It is translated as CASSQTGTGYEQYF. The chain uses TRBV7-8 and TRBJ2-7, with D perhaps TRBD2 (6 bases). The CDR3 runs to 14 residues. Germline lookup yields CDR1 SGHVS and CDR2 FQNEAQ. The V end lost 5 bases, the J end lost 3 bases, and 14 bases lay between the germline ends.

The rearrangement joins TRBV11-2 to TRBJ2-1, with 10 bases lining up with TRBD2. V shed 3 bases, J shed 4 bases, and the junction held 12 bases outside the gene matches. Germline V gene lookup returns CDR1 SGHAT and CDR2 FQNNGV. The CDR3 is 18 amino acids. The CDR3 loop reads CASSFNSGRAYRYNEQFF. In DNA form, the CDR3 reads TGTGCCAGCAGCTTCAACAGCGGGAGGGCCTATAGGTACAATGAGCAGTTCTTC.

The V and J genes are TRBV2 and TRBJ2-7; D not certain. Trimming stripped 4 bases from V and 1 base from J, with 8 bases between. Germline V CDR1 and CDR2: SNHLY, FYNNEI. The CDR3 sequence is 13 residues long. The CDR3 spells CASSAGPSYEQYF. CDR3 coding DNA: TGTGCCAGCAGTGCGGGTCCGTCCTACGAGCAGTACTTC. The full variable domain, completed using reference TRBV2 and TRBJ2-7, is EPEVTQTPSHQVTQMGQEVILRCVPISNHLYFYWYRQILGQKVEFLVSFYNNEISEKSEIFDDQFSVERPDGSNFTLKIRSTKLEDSAMYFCASSAGPSYEQYFGPGTRLTVT.